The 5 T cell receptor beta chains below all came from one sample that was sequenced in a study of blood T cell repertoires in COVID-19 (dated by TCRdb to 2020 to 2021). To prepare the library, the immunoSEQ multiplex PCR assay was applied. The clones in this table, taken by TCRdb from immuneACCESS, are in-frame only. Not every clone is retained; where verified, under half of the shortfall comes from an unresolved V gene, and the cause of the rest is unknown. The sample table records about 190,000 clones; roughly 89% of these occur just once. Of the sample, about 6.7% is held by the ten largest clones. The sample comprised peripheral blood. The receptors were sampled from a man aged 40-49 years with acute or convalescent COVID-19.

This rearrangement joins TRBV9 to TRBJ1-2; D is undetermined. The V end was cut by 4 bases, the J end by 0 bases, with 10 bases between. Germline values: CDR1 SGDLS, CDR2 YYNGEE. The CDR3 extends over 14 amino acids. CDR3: CASSPTGANYGYTF. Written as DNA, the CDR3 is TGTGCCAGCAGCCCAACCGGGGCTAACTATGGCTACACCTTC. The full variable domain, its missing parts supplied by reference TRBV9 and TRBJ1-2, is DSGVTQTPKHLITATGQRVTLRCSPRSGDLSVYWYQQSLDQGLQFLIQYYNGEERAKGNILERFSAQQFPDLHSELNLSSLELGDSALYFCASSPTGANYGYTFGSGTRLTVV.

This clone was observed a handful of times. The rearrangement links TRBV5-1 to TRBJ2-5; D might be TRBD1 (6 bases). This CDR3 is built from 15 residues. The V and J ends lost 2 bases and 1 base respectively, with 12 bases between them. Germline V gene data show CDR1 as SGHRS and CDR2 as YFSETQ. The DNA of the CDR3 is TGCGCCAGCAGCTTAAACAGGGACCTCCAAGAGACCCAGTACTTC. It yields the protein CASSLNRDLQETQYF.

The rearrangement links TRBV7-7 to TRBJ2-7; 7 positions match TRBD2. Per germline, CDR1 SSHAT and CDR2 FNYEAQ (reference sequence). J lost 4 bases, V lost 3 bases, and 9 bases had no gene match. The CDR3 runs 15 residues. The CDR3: CASSLRSGGYYEQYF. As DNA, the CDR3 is TGTGCCAGCAGCTTGCGGTCGGGGGGTTATTACGAGCAGTACTTC.

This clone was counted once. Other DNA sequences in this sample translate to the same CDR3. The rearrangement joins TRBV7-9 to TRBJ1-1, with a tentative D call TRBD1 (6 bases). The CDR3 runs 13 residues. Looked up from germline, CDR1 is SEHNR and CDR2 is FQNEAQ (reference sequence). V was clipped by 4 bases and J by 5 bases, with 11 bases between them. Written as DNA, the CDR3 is TGTGCCAGCAGCTGGGAAGGGGGAACTGAAGCTTTCTTT. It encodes CASSWEGGTEAFF.

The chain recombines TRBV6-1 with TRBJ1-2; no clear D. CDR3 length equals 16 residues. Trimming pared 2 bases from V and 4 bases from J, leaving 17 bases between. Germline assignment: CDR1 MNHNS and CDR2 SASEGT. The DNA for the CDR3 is TGTGCCAGCAGTGAAAAGGCCGGACCGCGGGGCTATGGCTACACCTTC. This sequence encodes CASSEKAGPRGYGYTF.